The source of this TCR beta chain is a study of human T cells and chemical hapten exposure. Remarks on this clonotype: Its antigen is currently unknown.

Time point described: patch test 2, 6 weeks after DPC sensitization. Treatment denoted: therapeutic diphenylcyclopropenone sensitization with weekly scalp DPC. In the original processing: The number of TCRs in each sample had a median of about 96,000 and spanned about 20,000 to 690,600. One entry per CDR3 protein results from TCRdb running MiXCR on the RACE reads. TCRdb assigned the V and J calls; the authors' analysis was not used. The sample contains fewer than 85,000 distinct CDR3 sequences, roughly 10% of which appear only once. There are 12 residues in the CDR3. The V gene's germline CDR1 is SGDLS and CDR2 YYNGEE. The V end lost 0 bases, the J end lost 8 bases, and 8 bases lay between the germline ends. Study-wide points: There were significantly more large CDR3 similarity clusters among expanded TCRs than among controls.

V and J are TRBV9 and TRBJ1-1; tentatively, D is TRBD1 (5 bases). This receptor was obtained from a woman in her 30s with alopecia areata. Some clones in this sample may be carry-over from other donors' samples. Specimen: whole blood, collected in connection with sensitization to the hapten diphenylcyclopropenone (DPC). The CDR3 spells CASSVATGEAFF. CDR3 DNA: TGTGCCAGCAGCGTAGCAACAGGAGAAGCTTTCTTT.